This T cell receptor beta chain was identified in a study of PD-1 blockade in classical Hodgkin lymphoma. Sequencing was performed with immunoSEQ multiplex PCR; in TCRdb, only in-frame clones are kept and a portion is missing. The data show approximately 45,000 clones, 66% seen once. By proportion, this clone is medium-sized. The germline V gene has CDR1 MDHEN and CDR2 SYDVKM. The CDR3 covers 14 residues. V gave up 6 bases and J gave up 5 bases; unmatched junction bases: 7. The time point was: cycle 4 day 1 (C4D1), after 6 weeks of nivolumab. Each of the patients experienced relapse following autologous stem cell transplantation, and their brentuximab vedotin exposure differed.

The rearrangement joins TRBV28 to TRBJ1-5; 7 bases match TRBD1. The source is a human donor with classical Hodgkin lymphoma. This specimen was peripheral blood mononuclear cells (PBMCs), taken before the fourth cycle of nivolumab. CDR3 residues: CASSLTGMDQPQHF. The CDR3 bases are TGTGCCAGCAGCCTGACAGGGATGGATCAGCCCCAGCATTTT.